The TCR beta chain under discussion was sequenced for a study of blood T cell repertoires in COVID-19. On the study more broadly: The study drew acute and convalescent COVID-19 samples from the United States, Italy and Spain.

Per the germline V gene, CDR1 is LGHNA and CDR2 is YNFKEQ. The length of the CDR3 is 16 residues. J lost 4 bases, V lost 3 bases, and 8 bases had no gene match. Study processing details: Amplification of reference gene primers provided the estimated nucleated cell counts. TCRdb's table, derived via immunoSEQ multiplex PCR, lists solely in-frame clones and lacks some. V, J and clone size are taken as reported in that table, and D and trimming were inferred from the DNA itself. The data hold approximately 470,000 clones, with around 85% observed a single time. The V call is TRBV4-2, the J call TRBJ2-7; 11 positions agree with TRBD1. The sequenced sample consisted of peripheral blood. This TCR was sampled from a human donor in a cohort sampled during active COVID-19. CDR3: CASSQETGTGGYEQYF. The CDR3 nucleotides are TGTGCCAGCAGCCAGGAAACAGGGACAGGGGGATACGAGCAGTACTTC.